This T cell receptor (beta chain) was found in a study of T cell responses to AZD1222 COVID-19 vaccine. With regard to this clone: Its antigen is unidentified.

Produced via immunoSEQ multiplex PCR; TCRdb's table is partial and in-frame only. The table includes more than 150,000 clones, 85% to 95% detected once. Regarding the study as a whole: Unmutated variant regions are reportedly targeted by nearly half of spike-specific TCRs. The repertoires were collected only after the peak T cell response. Spike-specific TCR breadth and depth grew following two AZD1222 doses.

Per germline, CDR1 LGHNA and CDR2 YNFKEQ. V lost 3 bases, J lost 0 bases, and 8 bases lay in between. The CDR3 loop spans 14 amino acids. The input for sequencing was peripheral blood, taken on day 0 of AZD1222 vaccination. This clonotype was sampled from an adult in good health. V gene TRBV4-2 combines with J gene TRBJ1-1, with a tentative D call TRBD1 (6 bases). The CDR3 region is CASSHRQVNTEAFF. CDR3 in DNA: TGTGCCAGCAGCCACCGACAGGTGAACACTGAAGCTTTCTTT.